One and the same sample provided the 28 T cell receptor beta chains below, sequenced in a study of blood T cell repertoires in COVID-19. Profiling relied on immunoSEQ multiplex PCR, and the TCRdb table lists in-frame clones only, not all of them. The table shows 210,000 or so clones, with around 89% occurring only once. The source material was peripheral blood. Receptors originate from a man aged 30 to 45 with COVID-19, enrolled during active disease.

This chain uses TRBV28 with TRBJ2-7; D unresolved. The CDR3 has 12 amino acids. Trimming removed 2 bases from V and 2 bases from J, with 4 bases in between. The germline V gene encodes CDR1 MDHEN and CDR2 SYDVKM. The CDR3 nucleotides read TGTGCCAGCAGTTTAGCAGCCTACGAGCAGTACTTC. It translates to CASSLAAYEQYF.

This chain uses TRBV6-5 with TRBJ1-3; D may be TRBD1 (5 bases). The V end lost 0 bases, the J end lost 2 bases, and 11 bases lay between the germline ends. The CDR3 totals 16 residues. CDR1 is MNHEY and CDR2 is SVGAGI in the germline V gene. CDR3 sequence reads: CASSYSRGGAGNTIYF. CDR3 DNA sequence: TGTGCCAGCAGTTACTCCCGTGGGGGGGCTGGAAACACCATATATTTT.

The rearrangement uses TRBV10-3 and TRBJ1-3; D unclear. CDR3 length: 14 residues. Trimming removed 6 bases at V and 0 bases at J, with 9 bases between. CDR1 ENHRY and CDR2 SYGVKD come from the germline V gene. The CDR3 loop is CAIRPSGSGNTIYF. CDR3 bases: TGTGCCATCAGGCCCAGCGGCTCTGGAAACACCATATATTTT.

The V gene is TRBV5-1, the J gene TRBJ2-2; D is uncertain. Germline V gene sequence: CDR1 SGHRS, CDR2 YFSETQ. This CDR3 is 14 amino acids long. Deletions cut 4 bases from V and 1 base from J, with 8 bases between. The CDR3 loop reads CASSPQMNTGELFF. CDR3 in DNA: TGCGCCAGCAGCCCCCAGATGAACACCGGGGAGCTGTTTTTT.

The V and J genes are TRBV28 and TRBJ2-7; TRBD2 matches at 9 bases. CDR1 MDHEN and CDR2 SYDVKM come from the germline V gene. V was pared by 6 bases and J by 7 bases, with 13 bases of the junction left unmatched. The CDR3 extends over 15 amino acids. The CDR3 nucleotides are TGTGCCAGCAGAAGAAATATAGCGGGAGTGTATGAGCAGTACTTC. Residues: CASRRNIAGVYEQYF.

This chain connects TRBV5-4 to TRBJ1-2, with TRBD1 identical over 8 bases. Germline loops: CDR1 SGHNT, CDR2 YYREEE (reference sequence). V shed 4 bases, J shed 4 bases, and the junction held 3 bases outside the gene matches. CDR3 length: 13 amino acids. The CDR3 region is CASSGGQAYGYTF. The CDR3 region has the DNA TGTGCCAGCAGCGGGGGACAGGCCTATGGCTACACCTTC.

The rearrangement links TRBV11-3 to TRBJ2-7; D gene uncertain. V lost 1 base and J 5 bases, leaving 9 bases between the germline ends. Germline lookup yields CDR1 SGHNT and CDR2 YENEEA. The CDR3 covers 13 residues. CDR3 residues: CASSLGQANEQYF. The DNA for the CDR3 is TGTGCCAGCAGCTTAGGCCAGGCAAACGAGCAGTACTTC.

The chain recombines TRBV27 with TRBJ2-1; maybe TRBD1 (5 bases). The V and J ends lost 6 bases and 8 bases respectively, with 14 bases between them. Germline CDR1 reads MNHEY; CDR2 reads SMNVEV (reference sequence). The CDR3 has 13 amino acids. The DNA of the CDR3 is TGTGCCAGCAGGCGCGACAGAACCCATGAGCAGTTCTTC. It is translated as CASRRDRTHEQFF.

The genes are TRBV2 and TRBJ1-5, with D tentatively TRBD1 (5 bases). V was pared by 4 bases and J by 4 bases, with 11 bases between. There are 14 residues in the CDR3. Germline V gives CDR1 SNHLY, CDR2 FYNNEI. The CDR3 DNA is TGTGCCAGCAGTGGCGTGGGGGGAAATCAGCCCCAGCATTTT. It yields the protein CASSGVGGNQPQHF.

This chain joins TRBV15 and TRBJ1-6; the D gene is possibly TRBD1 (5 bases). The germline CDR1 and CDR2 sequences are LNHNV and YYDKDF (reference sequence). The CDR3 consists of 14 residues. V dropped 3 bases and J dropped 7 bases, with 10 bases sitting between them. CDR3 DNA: TGTGCCACCAGCAGTCAGGGTTCCAATTCACCCCTCCACTTT. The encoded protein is CATSSQGSNSPLHF.

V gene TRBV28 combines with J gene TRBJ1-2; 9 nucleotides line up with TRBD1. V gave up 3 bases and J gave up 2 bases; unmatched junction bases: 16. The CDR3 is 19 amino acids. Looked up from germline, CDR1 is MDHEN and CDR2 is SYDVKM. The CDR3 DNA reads TGTGCCAGCAGTTTCCCGCCCGGGGCGGGACAGGGTTTGAACTATGGCTACACCTTC. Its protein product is CASSFPPGAGQGLNYGYTF.

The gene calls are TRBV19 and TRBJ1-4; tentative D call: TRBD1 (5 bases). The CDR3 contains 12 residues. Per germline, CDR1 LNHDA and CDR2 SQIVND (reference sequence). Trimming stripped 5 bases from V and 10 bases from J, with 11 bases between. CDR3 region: CASSGDFRKLFF. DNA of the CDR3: TGTGCCAGTAGTGGGGACTTTCGAAAACTGTTTTTT.

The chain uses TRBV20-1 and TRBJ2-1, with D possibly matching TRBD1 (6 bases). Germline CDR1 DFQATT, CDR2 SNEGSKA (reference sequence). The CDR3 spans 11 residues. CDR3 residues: CSQGNYNEQFF. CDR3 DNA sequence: TGCAGCCAGGGGAACTACAATGAGCAGTTCTTC.

CDR3 amino acids: CASSLYSGIRSSPLHF. CDR3 DNA: TGTGCCAGCAGTTTGTATTCAGGGATAAGGTCTTCACCCCTCCACTTT. V gene TRBV28 combines with J gene TRBJ1-6, with D perhaps matching TRBD1 (5 bases). The V end was cut by 3 bases, the J end by 9 bases, with 18 bases between. Per germline, CDR1 MDHEN and CDR2 SYDVKM. The CDR3 has 16 amino acids.

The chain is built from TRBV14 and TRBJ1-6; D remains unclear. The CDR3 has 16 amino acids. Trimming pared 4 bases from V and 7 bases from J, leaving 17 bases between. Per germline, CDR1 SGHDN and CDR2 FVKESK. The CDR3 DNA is TGTGCCAGCAGCCCCCGTGCGGGAACAGTCAATTCACCCCTCCACTTT. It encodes CASSPRAGTVNSPLHF.

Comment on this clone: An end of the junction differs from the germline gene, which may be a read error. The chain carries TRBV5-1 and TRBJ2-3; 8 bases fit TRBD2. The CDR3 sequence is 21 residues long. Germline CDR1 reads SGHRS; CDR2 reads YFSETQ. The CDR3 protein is CASSQRIVGAGAPGGTDTQYF. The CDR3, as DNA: TGCGCCAGCAGCCAACGAATTGTGGGAGCGGGGGCCCCCGGTGGCACGGATACGCAGTATTTT.

CDR3 loop: CASSLAGGAEAFF. The CDR3 DNA is TGTGCCAGCAGCTTGGCAGGGGGTGCTGAAGCTTTCTTT. This sequence joins TRBV5-4 and TRBJ1-1; the match to TRBD1 covers 7 bases. The V segment lost 0 bases and the J segment 6 bases; nucleotides outside the gene matches: 2. This CDR3 contains 13 residues. Germline loops: CDR1 SGHNT, CDR2 YYREEE (reference sequence).

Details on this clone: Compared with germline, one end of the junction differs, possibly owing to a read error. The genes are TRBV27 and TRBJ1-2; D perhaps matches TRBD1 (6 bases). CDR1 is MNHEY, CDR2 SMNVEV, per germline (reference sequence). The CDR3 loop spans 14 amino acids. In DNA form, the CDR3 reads TGTGCGAGCAGTTGGGGGGGGACAAGCTATGGCTACACCTTC. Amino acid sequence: CASSWGGTSYGYTF.

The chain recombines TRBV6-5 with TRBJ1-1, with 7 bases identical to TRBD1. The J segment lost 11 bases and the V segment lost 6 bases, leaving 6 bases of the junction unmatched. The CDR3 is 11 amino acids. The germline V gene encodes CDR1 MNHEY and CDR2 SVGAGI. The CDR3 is CASSRGFRAFF. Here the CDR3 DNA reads TGTGCCAGCAGCAGGGGGTTCCGCGCTTTCTTT.

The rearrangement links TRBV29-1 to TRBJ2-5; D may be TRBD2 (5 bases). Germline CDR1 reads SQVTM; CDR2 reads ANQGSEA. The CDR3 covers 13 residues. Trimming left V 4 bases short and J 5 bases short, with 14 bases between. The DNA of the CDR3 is TGCAGCGTTGTTCAGTTCCGAGGGGAGACCCAGTACTTC. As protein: CSVVQFRGETQYF.

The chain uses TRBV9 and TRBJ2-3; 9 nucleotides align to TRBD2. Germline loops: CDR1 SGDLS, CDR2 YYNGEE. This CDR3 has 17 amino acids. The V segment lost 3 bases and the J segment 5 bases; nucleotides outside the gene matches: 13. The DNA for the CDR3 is TGTGCCAGCAGCGAGAGGGGACTAGCTGCTAGTGGAGATACGCAGTATTTT. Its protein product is CASSERGLAASGDTQYF.

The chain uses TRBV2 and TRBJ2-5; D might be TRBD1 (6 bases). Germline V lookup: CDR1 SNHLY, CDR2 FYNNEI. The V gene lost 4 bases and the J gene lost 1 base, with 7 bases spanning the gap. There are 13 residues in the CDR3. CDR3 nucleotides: TGTGCCAGCAGTGCGGACAGCCAAGAGACCCAGTACTTC. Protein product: CASSADSQETQYF.

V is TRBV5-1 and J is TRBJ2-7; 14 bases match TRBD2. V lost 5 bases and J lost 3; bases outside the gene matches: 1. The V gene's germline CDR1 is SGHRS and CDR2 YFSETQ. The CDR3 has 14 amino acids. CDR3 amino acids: CASRGLAGVYEQYF. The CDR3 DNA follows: TGCGCCAGCAGGGGACTAGCGGGAGTCTACGAGCAGTACTTC.

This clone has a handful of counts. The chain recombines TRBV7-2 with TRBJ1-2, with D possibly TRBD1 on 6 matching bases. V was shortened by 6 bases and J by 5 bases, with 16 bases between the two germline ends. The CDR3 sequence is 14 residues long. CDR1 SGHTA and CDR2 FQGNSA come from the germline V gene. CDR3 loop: CASSPGQNNYGYTF. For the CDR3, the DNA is TGTGCCAGCAGTCCCGGACAGAATAATTATGGCTACACCTTC.

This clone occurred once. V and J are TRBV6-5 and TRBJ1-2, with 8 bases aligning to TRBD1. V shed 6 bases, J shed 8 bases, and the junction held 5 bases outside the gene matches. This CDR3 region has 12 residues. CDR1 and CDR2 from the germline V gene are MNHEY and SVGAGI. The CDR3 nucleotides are TGTGCCAGCAGGAAACAGGGGGAAGGCTACACCTTC. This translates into CASRKQGEGYTF.

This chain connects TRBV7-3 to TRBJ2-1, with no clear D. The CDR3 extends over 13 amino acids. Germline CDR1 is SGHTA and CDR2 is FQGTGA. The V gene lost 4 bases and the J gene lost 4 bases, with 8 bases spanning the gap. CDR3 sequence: CASSSGGYNEQFF. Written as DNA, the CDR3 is TGTGCCAGCAGCTCAGGTGGTTACAATGAGCAGTTCTTC.

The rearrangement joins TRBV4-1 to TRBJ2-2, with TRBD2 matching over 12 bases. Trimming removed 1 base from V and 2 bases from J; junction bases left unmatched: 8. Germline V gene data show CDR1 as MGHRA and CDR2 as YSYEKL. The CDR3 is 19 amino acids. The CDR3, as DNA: TGCGCCAGCAGCCAAGTCGGGCTAGCGGGGGGGCCCAACACCGGGGAGCTGTTTTTT. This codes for CASSQVGLAGGPNTGELFF.

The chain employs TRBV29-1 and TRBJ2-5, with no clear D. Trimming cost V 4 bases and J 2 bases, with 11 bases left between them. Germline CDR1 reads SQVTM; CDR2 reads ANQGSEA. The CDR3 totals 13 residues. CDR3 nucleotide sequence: TGCAGCGTTGTCGGGTCCACACAAGAGACCCAGTACTTC. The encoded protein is CSVVGSTQETQYF. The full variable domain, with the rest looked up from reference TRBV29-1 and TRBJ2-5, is SAVISQKPSRDICQRGTSLTIQCQVDSQVTMMFWYRQQPGQSLTLIATANQGSEATYESGFVIDKFPISRPNLTFSTLTVSNMSPEDSSIYLCSVVGSTQETQYFGPGTRLLVL.